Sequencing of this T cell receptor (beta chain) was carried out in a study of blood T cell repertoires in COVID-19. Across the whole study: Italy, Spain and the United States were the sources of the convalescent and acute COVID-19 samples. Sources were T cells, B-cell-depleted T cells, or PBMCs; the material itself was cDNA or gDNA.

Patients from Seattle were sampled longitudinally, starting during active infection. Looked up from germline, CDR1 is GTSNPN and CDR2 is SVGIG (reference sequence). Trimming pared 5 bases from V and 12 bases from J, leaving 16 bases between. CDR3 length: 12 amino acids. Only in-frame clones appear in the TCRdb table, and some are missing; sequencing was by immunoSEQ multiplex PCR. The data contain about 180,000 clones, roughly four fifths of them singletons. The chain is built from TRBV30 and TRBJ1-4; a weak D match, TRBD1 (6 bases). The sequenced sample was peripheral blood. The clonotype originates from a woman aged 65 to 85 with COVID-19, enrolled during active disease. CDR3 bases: TGTGCCTGGTCCGTAACCAGGGGAGAACTGTTTTTT. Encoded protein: CAWSVTRGELFF.